A selection of T cell receptor beta chains follows, all from one sample in a study of blood T cell repertoires in COVID-19. The protocol was immunoSEQ multiplex PCR, while the TCRdb copy is restricted to in-frame clones and leaves out a portion. The top ten clones hold approximately 4.6% of a sample with just over 150,000 clones, 90% to 95% of them seen once. The specimen was peripheral blood. The origin of the receptors is a woman aged 45-65 years with acute or convalescent COVID-19. The CDR3 runs from the conserved cysteine through the conserved F or W. D genes are given only for firm matches. Clone size, where shown, is once, few, many, or a class for clones that have expanded.

v_gene	abundance	j_gene	d_gene	CDR3nt	CDR3aa
TRBV4-1	once	TRBJ1-1	NA	TGCGCCAGCAGCCAAGGACAGGTTAGAGAAGCTTTCTTT	CASSQGQVREAFF
TRBV7-3	NA	TRBJ1-1	NA	TGTGCCAGCAGCATGACACCGTCCACTGAAGCTTTCTTT	CASSMTPSTEAFF
TRBV7-2	NA	TRBJ1-2	NA	TGTGCCAGCAGCCCCACACCGGACTCGGGATATGGCTACACCTTC	CASSPTPDSGYGYTF
TRBV30	NA	TRBJ1-1	NA	TGTGCCTGGAGTTGGGGGGGGCGGAACACTGAAGCTTTCTTT	CAWSWGGRNTEAFF
TRBV2	NA	TRBJ2-3	NA	TGTGCCAGCAAAGGGGGACGGAATACGCAGTATTTT	CASKGGRNTQYF
TRBV24-1	NA	TRBJ2-3	NA	TGTGCCACCGCCCCCCTAGGTGCGGATACGCAGTATTTT	CATAPLGADTQYF
TRBV6-2/TRBV6-3	NA	TRBJ2-2	TRBD2	TGTGCCAGCAGCCCTTACCCTTTGGGACTAGCGGGAGGAAGTGCAACCACCGGGGAGCTGTTTTTT	CASSPYPLGLAGGSATTGELFF
TRBV10-3	NA	TRBJ1-1	TRBD1	TGTGCCATCAGTGGGACAGGGGGGAGAACTGAAGCTTTCTTT	CAISGTGGRTEAFF
TRBV9	NA	TRBJ2-6	NA	TGTGCCAGCAGCGTAGGAGGGTCCTCTGGGGCCAACGTCCTGACTTTC	CASSVGGSSGANVLTF
TRBV5-1	NA	TRBJ1-1	NA	TGCGCCAGCAGCTTGGAGGAGGGAGGGATCACTGAAGCTTTCTTT	CASSLEEGGITEAFF
TRBV9	NA	TRBJ2-1	TRBD2	TGTGCCAGCAGCGCCAATCCCAGGACTAGCGGGATTCTAGAGCAGTTCTTC	CASSANPRTSGILEQFF